A single T cell receptor beta chain is shown here with its context. There are many counts of this clonotype. The antigen it binds to is not known. No per-base quality is available; no much larger clone lies one base away. The data belong to a study of T cells in Graves' hyperthyroidism and ophthalmopathy (dated by TCRdb to between 2017 and 2020). Describing the broader study: Peripheral blood samples were taken at the time of initial diagnosis, prior to any treatment. To identify TCR V-J signatures that set the groups apart, the researchers used a discovery cohort of about a hundred patients, made up of 40 to 45 with Graves' ophthalmopathy and about 60 with stable Graves' hyperthyroidism. An independent validation cohort of about 19 hyperthyroidism patients and approximately 16 patients who later progressed to ophthalmopathy tested prospective prediction of ophthalmopathy. For training and testing, the 80 to 100 patients in the discovery cohort were randomly divided in a 7:3 ratio. In addition, the study compared T-cell repertoires in thyroid tissue and in blood from six Graves' hyperthyroidism patients. Following sampling, methimazole starting at 30 mg daily was given to hyperthyroidism patients, and high-dose intravenous methylprednisolone was given to ophthalmopathy patients. The paper reports TCR Vbeta CDR3 sequencing of some 140 peripheral blood samples: fewer than 50 ophthalmopathy, 70 to 85 hyperthyroidism and around 17 progressor patients.

Amplification of TCR beta CDR3 regions was carried out from RNA transcripts. For the first round of RT-PCR on the TCR CDR3, the HTBI primer set was used together with the Qiagen OneStep RT-PCR kit. The libraries were constructed in a second round of multiplex PCR and then size-selected and purified. Paired-end sequencing of the libraries was performed with 100 bp reads on an Illumina HiSeq2000. The original methods were these. SOAPnuke was used to process the raw data, with reads discarded if the reads contained adapters or uncalled bases, had a mean Phred below 15, or lacked an exact constant-primer or identifier match. High-quality paired reads were merged with COPE v1.2.5, and unique nucleotide sequences were defined as clonotypes. MiTCR v1.1 was used to align the clonotypes against IMGT TRBV, TRBD and TRBJ reference segments. The analysis was restricted to V-J combinations with a frequency above 0.0001, which together covered 99.2% of the repertoires. The TCS score was defined as the ratio of F50 (clonal expansion) to E x V (chaos), calculated using BLOSUM62-based TCRdist between CDR3 peptides within each V-J. Welch's t-statistics and random forest reduced several hundred V-J features to roughly 13, which were used in a naive Bayes classifier (R e1071). The public reads were reprocessed in TCRdb via fastp at Q25 and MiXCR, keeping in-frame beta chains. One record per CDR3 amino acid sequence lists the most common genes and DNA. The authors' filters were not applied to this entry. The sample yields under 300,000 distinct CDR3 sequences; around 20% were counted once. The ten largest clones take up about 60% of the sample.

Ophthalmopathy patients had moderately to severely active disease, with a Clinical Activity Score of 3 or more, a NOSPECS grade of 4 or more, and a disease duration of less than 3 months. Exclusion was applied to patients with uncontrolled infections, other autoimmune diseases, pregnancy or lactation. Diagnoses were based on clinical symptoms, serum thyroxine and TRAb, thyroid ultrasound and orbital computed tomography. Ficoll-Paque density gradient centrifugation was used to isolate PBMCs from about 10 ml of fresh peripheral blood. Trizol reagent was used to extract total RNA, and RNA quality was then checked on an Agilent 2100 Bioanalyzer. The trim is 3 bases for V and 3 bases for J, with a gap of 15 bases between the germline ends. The germline V gene provides CDR1 SGHAT and CDR2 FQNNGV. Spanning cysteine to phenylalanine, the CDR3 consists of 15 amino acids. Of all the DNA, just the CDR3 is kept, 45 bases in frame from base 1.

Overall study results and their limits: In validation, the model predicted progression to ophthalmopathy with 60% to 71% sensitivity and 72.22% specificity, a median of around 6.6 months before onset. Most expanded thyroid clonotypes (frequency above 0.001) were also found in blood, which suggests that blood repertoires may mirror thyroid immune responses. Sample size was not statistically predetermined, and blinding of investigators to group allocation was not performed. In cross-validation, a model built on a 13 V-J signature told ophthalmopathy apart from stable hyperthyroidism with under 90% sensitivity and roughly 82% specificity, and in testing the same model reached 80%/75%.

Sequencing was performed on blood. The sequence links TRBV11-2 to TRBJ2-7; a tentative D call is TRBD2 (6 bases match). This TCR was recovered from a man under 40 with Graves' ophthalmopathy. The DNA reads as follows: TGTGCCAGCAGCTTGGGGAGGCTACCGAACTACGAGCAGTACTTC. Its product reads: CASSLGRLPNYEQYF.